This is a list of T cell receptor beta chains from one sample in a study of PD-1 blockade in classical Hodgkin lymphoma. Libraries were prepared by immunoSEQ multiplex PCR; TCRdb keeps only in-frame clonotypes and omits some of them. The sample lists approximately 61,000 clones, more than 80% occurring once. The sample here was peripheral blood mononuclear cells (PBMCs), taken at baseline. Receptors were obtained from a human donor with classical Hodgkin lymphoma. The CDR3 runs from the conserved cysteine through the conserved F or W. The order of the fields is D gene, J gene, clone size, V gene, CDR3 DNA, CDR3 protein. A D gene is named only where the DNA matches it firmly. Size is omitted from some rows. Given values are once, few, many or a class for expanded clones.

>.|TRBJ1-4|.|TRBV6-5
TGTGCCAGCAGTTACTCGGGACCGAATAATGAAAAACTGTTTTTT
CASSYSGPNNEKLFF
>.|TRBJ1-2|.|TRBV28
TGTGCCAGCAGATACGGAGACGGCTACACCTTC
CASRYGDGYTF
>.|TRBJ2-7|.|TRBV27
TGTGCCAGCAGTTCGAAAAGTCGGAGTTCCGAGCAGTACTTC
CASSSKSRSSEQYF
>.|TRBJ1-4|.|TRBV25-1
TGTGCGACTAAGGGGAAGAAAAGTGAAAAACTGTTTTTT
CATKGKKSEKLFF
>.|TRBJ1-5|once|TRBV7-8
TGTGCCAGCAGCTTAGGGGAGGACAATCAGCCCCAGCATTTT
CASSLGEDNQPQHF
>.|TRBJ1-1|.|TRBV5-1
TGCGCCAGCAGCTTGGCGGGGTTGGTAGCTGAAGCTTTCTTT
CASSLAGLVAEAFF
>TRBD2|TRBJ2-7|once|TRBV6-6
TGTGCCAGCAGACGAACTAGCGGGGGGGGAGAGCAGTACTTC
CASRRTSGGGEQYF
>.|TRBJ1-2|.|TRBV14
TGTGCCAGCAGCCAACCAGTGTGGAAGCAGACAGCCAACTATGGCTACACCTTC
CASSQPVWKQTANYGYTF
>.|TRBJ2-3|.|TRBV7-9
TGTGCCAGCAGCCCCGGTGGGCTGTACACAGATACGCAGTATTTT
CASSPGGLYTDTQYF
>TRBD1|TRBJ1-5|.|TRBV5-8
TGTGCCAGCAGCTCTAGCAGGGGGCTTAGCAATCAGCCCCAGCATTTT
CASSSSRGLSNQPQHF
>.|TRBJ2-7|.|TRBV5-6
TGTGCCAGCAGCTTCCAGGGTACGGCGTACGAGCAGTACTTC
CASSFQGTAYEQYF
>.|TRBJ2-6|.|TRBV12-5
TGTGCTAGTGGTCGCCTCTCTGCAGGACAAAGTCGGGCCAACGTCCTGACTTTC
CASGRLSAGQSRANVLTF
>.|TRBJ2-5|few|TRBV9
TGTGCCAGCGGTGGTAATGAAGAGACCCAGTACTTC
CASGGNEETQYF
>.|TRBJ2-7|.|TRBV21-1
TGTGCCAGCAGCAAAGGGGGGGGACAGGGGAACTTCGAGCAGTACTTC
CASSKGGGQGNFEQYF
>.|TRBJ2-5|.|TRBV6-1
TGTGCCAGCAGTGAAGCGCAGGGGCGTGAAGAGACCCAGTACTTC
CASSEAQGREETQYF